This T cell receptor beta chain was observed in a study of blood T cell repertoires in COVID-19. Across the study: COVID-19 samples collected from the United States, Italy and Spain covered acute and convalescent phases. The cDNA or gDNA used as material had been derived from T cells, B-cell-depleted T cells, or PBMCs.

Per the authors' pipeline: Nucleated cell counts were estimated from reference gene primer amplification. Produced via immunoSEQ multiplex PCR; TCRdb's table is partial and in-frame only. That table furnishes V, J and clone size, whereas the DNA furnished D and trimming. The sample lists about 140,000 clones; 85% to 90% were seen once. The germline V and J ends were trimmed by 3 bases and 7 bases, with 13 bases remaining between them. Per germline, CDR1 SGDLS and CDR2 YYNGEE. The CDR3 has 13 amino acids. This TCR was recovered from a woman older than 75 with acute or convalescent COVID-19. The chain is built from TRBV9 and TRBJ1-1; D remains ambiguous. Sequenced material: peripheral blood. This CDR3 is CASSGRSFGEAFF. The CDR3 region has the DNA TGTGCCAGCAGCGGAAGGAGTTTTGGTGAAGCTTTCTTT.